Listed here is a single T cell receptor (beta chain). What it binds is not known. These data belong to a study of cytomegalovirus exposure and HLA in healthy donors. The study ran its PCR with 60 Vbeta and 13 Jbeta primers. Assay: immunoSEQ multiplex PCR; the TCRdb copy retains only in-frame clones and omits some. The sample is made up of roughly 90,000 clones, and the top ten hold 15% of it. CDR3 length equals 15 residues. Trimming took 7 bases from V and 6 from J, leaving 19 bases between them. Germline V gives CDR1 SGHTA, CDR2 FQGNSA. General study points: By HLA locus, TCR association rates varied in a later analysis, with DRB1 showing the most and HLA-C the fewest.

The genes are TRBV7-2 and TRBJ2-1, with D possibly TRBD2 on 6 matching bases. Sequences were obtained from PBMCs. The TCR originated in a middle-aged man in good health and CMV-seropositive. This CDR3 is CASTQRAGRFNEQFF. The CDR3 DNA reads as TGTGCCAGCACCCAGAGGGCGGGGAGGTTCAATGAGCAGTTCTTC.